A selection of T cell receptor beta chains follows, all from one sample in a study of cytomegalovirus exposure and HLA in healthy donors. Sequenced by immunoSEQ multiplex PCR; TCRdb stores in-frame clones only, minus some. The sample lists 120,000 or so clones, around three quarters occurring once. Sequencing used PBMCs. The receptors come from a young man in good health and CMV-seronegative. Each CDR3 is given with its conserved first and last residue.

>15|TRBV15|TRBJ2-1
CATSRELAGDNEQFF
>16|TRBV7-7|TRBJ2-3
CASSPTPAGATDTQYF
>13|TRBV4-1|TRBJ1-2
CASSLGVNYGYTF
>14|TRBV29-1|TRBJ2-7
CSVVITGRAYEQYF
>21|TRBV10-3|TRBJ2-1
CAISPRGGLAGARWELNEQFF
>16|TRBV2|TRBJ2-3
CASSIPGQGRTDTQYF
>16|TRBV7-9|TRBJ2-5
CASSLSVAGVTETQYF
>15|TRBV7-8|TRBJ1-5
CASSLGTNMGQPQHF
>15|TRBV29-1|TRBJ2-3
CSVSRTSGRRNTRYF
>15|TRBV7-8|TRBJ2-1
CASDGEAGADNEQFF
>12|TRBV29-1|TRBJ1-2
CSVGQGAWGYTF
>14|TRBV7-8|TRBJ1-4
CASSPTGSTEKLFF
>14|TRBV27|TRBJ2-1
CAVGGIKEGNEQFF
>15|TRBV7-7|TRBJ2-5
CASSLNEGSQETQYF
>14|TRBV15|TRBJ1-2
CATSRDLNTYGYTF
>16|TRBV5-4|TRBJ2-1
CASSLTSGRAGDEQFF
>15|TRBV5-1|TRBJ2-1
CASSTASGAYNEQFF
>14|TRBV2|TRBJ1-4
CASGGTGGNEKLFF
>13|TRBV19|TRBJ1-4
CATLSATNEKLFF
>16|TRBV9|TRBJ1-4
CASSVGYRGINEKLFF
>16|TRBV7-9|TRBJ2-3
CASSLGSSGRTDTQYF
>13|TRBV27|NA
CASSLYSTDTQHF
>13|TRBV7-3|TRBJ2-2
CASGTGYTGELFF
>17|TRBV5-5|TRBJ1-5
CASSPGQGGGWNQPQHF
>17|TRBV4-2|TRBJ2-3
CASSQTGTSRSTDTQYF
>13|TRBV11-3|TRBJ1-1
CASSLSGKDEAFF
>15|TRBV2|TRBJ1-5
CASSETVGGDQPQHF
>15|TRBV28|TRBJ1-1
CASSNSGSKNTEAFF
>13|TRBV30|TRBJ2-2
CAWSVGGTGELFF
>14|TRBV7-2|TRBJ2-5
CASSQLANQETQYF
>14|TRBV12-5|TRBJ1-5
CASGLDTNNQPQHF
>15|TRBV5-4|TRBJ2-2
CASSLQTSNTGELFF
>14|TRBV10-1|TRBJ2-2
CAIEGTENTGELFF
>15|TRBV5-1|TRBJ2-7
CASSKDRELPYEQYF
>14|TRBV7-8|TRBJ2-7
CASSSGGYSYEQYF
>16|TRBV11-2|TRBJ2-1
CASSPTSSGLANEQFF
>16|TRBV9|TRBJ2-2
CASSVAIGGMTGELFF
>19|TRBV7-3|TRBJ2-2
CASSLLRMTGGINTGELFF
>15|TRBV2|TRBJ1-4
CASSVNRGPNEKLFF
>16|TRBV5-1|TRBJ2-1
CASSLATQGSGNEQFF
>12|TRBV7-6|TRBJ1-6
CASSTGRVPLHF